This note documents a single TCR beta chain sequence. What it binds is unknown. Per the germline V gene, CDR1 is LNHDA and CDR2 is SQIVND (reference sequence). This CDR3 is built from 12 residues. V lost 5 bases and J lost 5, with 9 bases in between. The data originate from a study of vaccination effects on CD4 cells after COVID-19. Broader study findings: Late post-vaccination samples showed marked contraction of infection- and vaccine-induced clones.

ViraFEST used viral peptide pools to expand antigen-specific CD4+ T cells before sequencing. When nine to ten days of culture had elapsed, CD4+ T cells were isolated. Prior SARS-CoV-2 infection was absent in the vaccine recipients, as shown by negative nucleocapsid antibodies. For each well, 2 million to 2.5 million PBMC were cultured with about 10 IU/ml IL-2 and 8.5 to 10 ug/ml peptides. In the cultures, half the medium was exchanged for IL-2 medium on days 3 and 7. Using immunoSEQ multiplex PCR, the repertoire was profiled, and TCRdb retains in-frame clones only, with some absent. The sample lists roughly 41,000 clones, around 66% occurring once.

The V gene is TRBV19, the J gene TRBJ1-2; D is possibly TRBD1 (5 bases). The TCR sequence derives from a human donor who received a COVID-19 vaccine. The starting material was CD4+ T cells from PBMCs cultured with HCoV-OC43 spike peptides, obtained before COVID-19 vaccination. Subset in this sample: HCoV-OC43 spike overlapping peptide pool stimulation. The chain's CDR3 is CASSPGSYGYTF. CDR3 bases: TGTGCCAGTAGTCCAGGGTCATATGGCTACACCTTC.